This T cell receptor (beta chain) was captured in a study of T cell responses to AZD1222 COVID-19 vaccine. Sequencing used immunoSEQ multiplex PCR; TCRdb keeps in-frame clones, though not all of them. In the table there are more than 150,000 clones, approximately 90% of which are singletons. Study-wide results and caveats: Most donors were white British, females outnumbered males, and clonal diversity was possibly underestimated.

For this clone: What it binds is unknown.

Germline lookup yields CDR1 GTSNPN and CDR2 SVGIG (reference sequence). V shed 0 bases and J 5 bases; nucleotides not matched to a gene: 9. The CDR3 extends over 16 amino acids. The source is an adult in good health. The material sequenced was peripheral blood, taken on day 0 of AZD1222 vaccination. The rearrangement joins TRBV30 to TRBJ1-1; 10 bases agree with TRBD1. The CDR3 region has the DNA TGTGCCTGGAGTGTAGGTGGGGGGACAGGGGAAACTGAAGCTTTCTTT. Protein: CAWSVGGGTGETEAFF.